This T cell receptor (beta chain) was sequenced in a study of T cells in Graves' hyperthyroidism and ophthalmopathy. The J segment lost 7 bases and the V segment lost 6 bases, leaving 12 bases of the junction unmatched. Germline lookup yields CDR1 DFQATT and CDR2 SNEGSKA (reference sequence). The CDR3 runs to 14 residues. Amplified TCR beta CDR3 regions came from RNA transcripts. First-round RT-PCR with HTBI primers amplified the TCR CDR3 region. TCRdb recomputed calls from the multiplex PCR reads with MiXCR, one row per CDR3 protein. The sample records approximately 610,000 distinct CDR3 sequences, 16% being singletons. This clonotype was detected only a few times.

This receptor was identified in a woman under 30 with Graves' hyperthyroidism. This rearrangement joins TRBV20-1 to TRBJ1-5; TRBD1 matches 7 bases. Material: blood. The CDR3 is CSATGMAGGQPQHF. CDR3 DNA sequence: TGCAGTGCCACGGGAATGGCAGGGGGACAGCCCCAGCATTTT.